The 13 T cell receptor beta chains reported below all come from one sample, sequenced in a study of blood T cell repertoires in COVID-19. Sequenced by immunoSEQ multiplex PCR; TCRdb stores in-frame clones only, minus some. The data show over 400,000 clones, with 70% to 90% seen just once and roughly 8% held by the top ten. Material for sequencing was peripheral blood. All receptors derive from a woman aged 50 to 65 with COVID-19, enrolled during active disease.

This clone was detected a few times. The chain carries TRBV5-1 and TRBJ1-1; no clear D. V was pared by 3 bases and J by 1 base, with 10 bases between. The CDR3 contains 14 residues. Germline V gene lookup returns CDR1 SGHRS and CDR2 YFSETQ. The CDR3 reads CASSSVPGNTEAFF. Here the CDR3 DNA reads TGCGCCAGCAGCTCAGTACCGGGGAACACTGAAGCTTTCTTT.

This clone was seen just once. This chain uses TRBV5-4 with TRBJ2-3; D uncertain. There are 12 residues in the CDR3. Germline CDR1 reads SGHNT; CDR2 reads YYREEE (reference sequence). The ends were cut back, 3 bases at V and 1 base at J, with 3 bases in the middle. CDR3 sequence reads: CASSSGTDTQYF. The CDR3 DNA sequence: TGTGCCAGCAGCTCAGGCACAGATACGCAGTATTTT.

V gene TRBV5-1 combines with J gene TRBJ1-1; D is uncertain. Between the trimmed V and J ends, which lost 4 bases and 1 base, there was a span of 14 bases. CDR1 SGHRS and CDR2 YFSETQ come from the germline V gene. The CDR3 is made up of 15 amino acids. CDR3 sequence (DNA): TGCGCCAGCAGCCCCTCTACACAGAGGAACACTGAAGCTTTCTTT. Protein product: CASSPSTQRNTEAFF.

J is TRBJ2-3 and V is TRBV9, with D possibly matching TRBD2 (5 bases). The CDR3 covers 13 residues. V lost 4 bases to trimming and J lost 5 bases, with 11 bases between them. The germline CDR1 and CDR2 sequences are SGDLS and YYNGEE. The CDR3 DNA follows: TGTGCCAGCAGCAGAATACTAGGAGATACGCAGTATTTT. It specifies CASSRILGDTQYF.

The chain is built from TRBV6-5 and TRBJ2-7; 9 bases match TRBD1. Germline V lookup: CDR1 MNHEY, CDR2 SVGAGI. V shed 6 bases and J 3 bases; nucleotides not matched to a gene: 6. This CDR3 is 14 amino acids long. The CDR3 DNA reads TGTGCCAGCAGCAGGGACAGGGTCAACTACGAGCAGTACTTC. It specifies CASSRDRVNYEQYF.

CDR3 in amino acids: CASSLGGADQPQHF. The CDR3 nucleotides are TGTGCCAGCAGCTTAGGGGGGGCAGATCAGCCCCAGCATTTT. J is TRBJ1-5 and V is TRBV5-4; possibly TRBD1 for D (6 bases). CDR3 length equals 14 residues. The germline gives CDR1 SGHNT, CDR2 YYREEE (reference sequence). Trimming pared 2 bases from V and 5 bases from J, leaving 11 bases between.

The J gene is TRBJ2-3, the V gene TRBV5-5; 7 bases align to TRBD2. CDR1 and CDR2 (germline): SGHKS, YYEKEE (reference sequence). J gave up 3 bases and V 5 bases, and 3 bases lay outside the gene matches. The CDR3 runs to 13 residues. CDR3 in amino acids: CASSRDYTDTQYF. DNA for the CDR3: TGTGCCAGCAGTCGGGACTATACAGATACGCAGTATTTT.

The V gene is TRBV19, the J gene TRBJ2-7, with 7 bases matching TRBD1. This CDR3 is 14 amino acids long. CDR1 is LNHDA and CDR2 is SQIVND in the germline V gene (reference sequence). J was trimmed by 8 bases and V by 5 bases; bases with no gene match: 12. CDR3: CASSQDAQGDKQYF. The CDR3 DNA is TGTGCCAGTAGTCAGGACGCTCAGGGGGACAAGCAGTACTTC.

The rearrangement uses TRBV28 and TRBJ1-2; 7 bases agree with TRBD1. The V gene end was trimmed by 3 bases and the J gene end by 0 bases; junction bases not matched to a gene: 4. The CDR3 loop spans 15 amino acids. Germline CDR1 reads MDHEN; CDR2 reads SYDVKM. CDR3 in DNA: TGTGCCAGCAGTTTTCTCGGGACAGCTAACTATGGCTACACCTTC. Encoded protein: CASSFLGTANYGYTF.

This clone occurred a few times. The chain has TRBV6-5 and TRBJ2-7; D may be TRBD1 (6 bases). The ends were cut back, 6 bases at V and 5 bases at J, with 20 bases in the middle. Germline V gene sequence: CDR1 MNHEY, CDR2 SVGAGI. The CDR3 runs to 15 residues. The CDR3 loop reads CASRDGQLNRNEQYF. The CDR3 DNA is TGTGCCAGCAGGGACGGACAGTTGAATCGCAACGAGCAGTACTTC.

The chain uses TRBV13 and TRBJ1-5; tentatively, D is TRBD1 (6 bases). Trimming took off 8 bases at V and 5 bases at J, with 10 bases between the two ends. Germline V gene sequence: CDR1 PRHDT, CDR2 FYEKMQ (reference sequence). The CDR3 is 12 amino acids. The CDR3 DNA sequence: TGTGCCAGCGGCGCAGGGGATCAGCCCCAGCATTTT. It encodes CASGAGDQPQHF.

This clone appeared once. The CDR3 DNA sequence: TGTGCCAGTAGTATTCTGGGCCAGGGGGCGCGTGAGCAGTACTTC. This sequence encodes CASSILGQGAREQYF. V usage is TRBV19 and J usage is TRBJ2-7, with 8 bases matching TRBD1. From germline, CDR1 is LNHDA and CDR2 SQIVND (reference sequence). Trimming removed 3 bases from V and 7 bases from J; junction bases left unmatched: 11. The length of the CDR3 is 15 residues.

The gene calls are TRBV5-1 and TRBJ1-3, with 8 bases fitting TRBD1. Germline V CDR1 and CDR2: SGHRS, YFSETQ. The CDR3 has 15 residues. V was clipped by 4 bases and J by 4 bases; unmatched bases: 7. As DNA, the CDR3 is TGCGCCAGCAGCCAGTCAGGGGGCTTAGGAAACACCATATATTTT. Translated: CASSQSGGLGNTIYF.